The 21 T cell receptor beta chains below come from one sample, sequenced in a study of T cells after posttransplantation cyclophosphamide. A marrow graft followed busulfan-fludarabine conditioning, with cyclophosphamide on days +3 and +4. Sequencing used immunoSEQ multiplex PCR; TCRdb keeps in-frame clones, though not all of them. The data list roughly 10,000 clones, none observed once; approximately 4% falls to the top ten. The sequencing here drew on PBMCs, taken approximately 380 days after allogeneic stem cell transplant with posttransplant cyclophosphamide. All receptors come from a male patient aged 50 or older who received an allogeneic stem cell transplant from a related donor and was CMV-positive. The graft donor may have contributed some T cells.

This clone was recorded many times. V and J are TRBV5-1 and TRBJ1-1; TRBD1 matches 8 bases. Germline V gene data show CDR1 as SGHRS and CDR2 as YFSETQ. This CDR3 spans 16 amino acids. J lost 2 bases, V lost 0 bases, and 6 bases had no gene match. CDR3 sequence (DNA): TGCGCCAGCAGCTTGGCTAGGGGACAGGTTAACACTGAAGCTTTCTTT. It encodes CASSLARGQVNTEAFF.

This clone is classed as medium-sized. The chain uses TRBV19 and TRBJ1-4; D is unclear. The CDR3 extends over 15 amino acids. V lost 1 base, J lost 7 bases, and 13 bases lay in between. Germline V gene data show CDR1 as LNHDA and CDR2 as SQIVND (reference sequence). CDR3 nucleotide sequence: TGTGCCAGTAGTATAGTTCCGGGTCTTGGTGAAAAACTGTTTTTT. Translating gives CASSIVPGLGEKLFF.

This clone was recorded many times. V gene TRBV21-1 combines with J gene TRBJ2-7; the DNA was not used to check the table's D call, TRBD1. TRBV21-1 counts as a pseudogene. The CDR3 is made up of 14 amino acids. CDR3 in DNA: TGTGCCAGCAATTCTAACAGGGCCGCCTACGAGCAGTACTTC. Translated: CASNSNRAAYEQYF.

At least ten counts were recorded for this clone. The gene calls are TRBV5-1 and TRBJ2-7; possible D gene TRBD1, 6 bases. The CDR3 is 14 residues long. The germline V gene encodes CDR1 SGHRS and CDR2 YFSETQ. V dropped 1 base and J dropped 2 bases, with 10 bases sitting between them. The CDR3, as DNA: TGCGCCAGCAGCTTGAGTACAGGGACCTACGAGCAGTACTTC. This codes for CASSLSTGTYEQYF.

There are many counts of this clone. V and J are TRBV18 and TRBJ1-1; D unclear. Germline CDR1 reads KGHSH; CDR2 reads LQKENI. V lost 3 bases and J 5 bases, leaving 16 bases between the germline ends. The CDR3 contains 15 residues. The CDR3 nucleotides are TGTGCCAGCTCACCCCCGGGCCTAGGAGGTACTGAAGCTTTCTTT. It is translated as CASSPPGLGGTEAFF.

The rearrangement links TRBV25-1 to TRBJ2-5, with 7 bases fitting TRBD2. The end of the DNA is better explained by TRBJ2-7, so the J call may be wrong. The CDR3 is made up of 13 amino acids. Germline CDR1 MGHDK, CDR2 SYGVNS. In nucleotides, the CDR3 is TGTGCCAGCAGTGCCGGGAGGAACTACGAGCAGTACTTC. As protein: CASSAGRNYEQYF.

This clone was counted at least ten times. This sequence joins TRBV27 and TRBJ2-4, with D hard to call. Trimming left V 3 bases short and J 0 bases short, with 12 bases between. The germline gives CDR1 MNHEY, CDR2 SMNVEV (reference sequence). This CDR3 has 16 amino acids. Here the CDR3 reads CASSFNSLLAKNIQYF. In nucleotides, the CDR3 is TGTGCCAGCAGTTTTAACTCTTTGCTAGCCAAAAACATTCAGTACTTC.

At least ten counts were recorded for this clone. The chain links TRBV11-2 to TRBJ2-2; 7 bases align to TRBD2. Germline CDR1 reads SGHAT; CDR2 reads FQNNGV. Germline trimming cut 1 base from V and 7 bases from J; bases unmatched to any gene: 9. The CDR3 consists of 16 residues. The CDR3 DNA sequence: TGTGCCAGCAGCTTAGGATCCTTGGGGGGGGTCGGGGAGCTGTTTTTT. Amino acid sequence: CASSLGSLGGVGELFF.

This clone has a handful of counts. Just one base apart from a much larger clone, this may be a read error. The same CDR3 is also encoded by other DNA sequences in this sample. The rearrangement joins TRBV7-8 to TRBJ1-2, with 8 bases that match TRBD1. CDR1 and CDR2 (germline): SGHVS, FQNEAQ. The junction had 13 bases not matched to a gene; V was cut back by 5 bases and J by 5 bases. This CDR3 comprises 16 residues. CDR3 sequence: CASSLSLGQGAYGYTF. Written as DNA, the CDR3 is TGTGCCAGCAGCCTCTCCCTAGGGCAGGGGGCTTATGGCTACACCTTC.

This clone appeared many times. The chain recombines TRBV7-9 with TRBJ2-1; 7 bases align to TRBD1. The CDR3 contains 18 residues. Losses at the gene ends were 5 bases for V and 7 bases for J; bases not matched to a gene: 20. Germline assignment: CDR1 SEHNR and CDR2 FQNEAQ (reference sequence). The CDR3 sequence is CASSGTTGTATGWNEQFF. CDR3 nucleotide sequence: TGTGCCAGCAGCGGCACCACCGGGACAGCCACCGGCTGGAATGAGCAGTTCTTC.

This clone was counted between two and nine times. The sample has other DNA sequences that encode this CDR3 too. The chain combines TRBV18 with TRBJ1-1; D perhaps matches TRBD1 (5 bases). The CDR3 runs 14 residues. Trimming stripped 3 bases from V and 1 base from J, with 9 bases between. Germline CDR1 reads KGHSH; CDR2 reads LQKENI. The CDR3 reads CASSPVTGNTEAFF. CDR3 coding DNA: TGTGCCAGCTCACCCGTAACAGGGAACACTGAAGCTTTCTTT.

This clone is deemed medium-sized (0.01 to 0.1%). The rearrangement links TRBV4-3 to TRBJ1-1; D might be TRBD1 (5 bases). V was cut by 1 base and J by 0 bases, with 12 bases left in between. The CDR3 totals 16 residues. Germline V gene lookup returns CDR1 LGHNA and CDR2 YSLEER. The CDR3 DNA reads TGCGCCAGCAGCCAAGGGTCTTGGGACTTGAACACTGAAGCTTTCTTT. Residues: CASSQGSWDLNTEAFF.

This clone was seen many times. V gene TRBV9 combines with J gene TRBJ2-3; 7 nucleotides agree with TRBD2. Germline-derived CDR1 and CDR2 are SGDLS and YYNGEE. This CDR3 is 12 amino acids long. The junction had 3 bases not matched to a gene; V was cut back by 5 bases and J by 6 bases. This CDR3 is CASSGAGDTQYF. In nucleotides, the CDR3 is TGTGCCAGCAGTGGAGCGGGGGATACGCAGTATTTT.

This clone was picked up many times. The chain joins TRBV19 to TRBJ1-6; 7 bases fit TRBD1. The CDR3 extends over 17 amino acids. Germline loops: CDR1 LNHDA, CDR2 SQIVND (reference sequence). J was trimmed by 10 bases and V by 6 bases; bases with no gene match: 18. CDR3 nucleotide sequence: TGTGCCAGTAGCCCTCCCCCAACAGGGGCGAGGTCATCACCCCTCCACTTT. Its translation is CASSPPPTGARSSPLHF.

Many counts were recorded for this clone. The chain couples TRBV28 to TRBJ2-7, with D perhaps matching TRBD1 (6 bases). Trimming took off 4 bases at V and 3 bases at J, with 16 bases between the two ends. CDR1 MDHEN and CDR2 SYDVKM come from the germline V gene. CDR3 length: 15 amino acids. CDR3 in amino acids: CASSSVGDTYYEQYF. The CDR3 coding sequence is TGTGCCAGCAGTTCTGTAGGGGACACCTACTACGAGCAGTACTTC.

Ten or more counts support this clone. The gene calls are TRBV25-1 and TRBJ1-2, with 8 bases matching TRBD1. The CDR3 extends over 13 amino acids. Germline V lookup: CDR1 MGHDK, CDR2 SYGVNS. Trimming at V came to 5 bases and at J to 5 bases, leaving 4 bases not matched to a gene. Here the CDR3 reads CASSPRTGYGYTF. In DNA form, the CDR3 reads TGTGCCAGCAGTCCCCGGACAGGGTATGGCTACACCTTC.

At least ten counts were recorded for this clone. The chain recombines TRBV29-1 with TRBJ1-3; the match to TRBD1 covers 7 bases. Germline CDR1 SQVTM, CDR2 ANQGSEA. This CDR3 spans 13 amino acids. Losses at the gene ends were 3 bases for V and 4 bases for J; bases not matched to a gene: 3. The CDR3 sequence is CSVDRDRGNTIYF. CDR3 nucleotides: TGCAGCGTTGATCGGGACAGAGGAAACACCATATATTTT.

This clone has at least ten counts. One end of the junction is discordant with germline, which a read error may explain. This chain uses TRBV7-2 with TRBJ2-5; D unclear. The CDR3 runs to 12 residues. Germline V gene lookup returns CDR1 SGHTA and CDR2 FQGNSA. This CDR3 is CASSFSSLDLDF. CDR3 bases: TGTGCCAGCAGCTTTTCCAGCCTAGATCTAGACTTC.

This clone was seen at least ten times. This sequence joins TRBV10-3 and TRBJ2-5; D gene unclear. The germline gives CDR1 ENHRY, CDR2 SYGVKD. With 0 bases removed from V and 2 bases from J, the gap between germline ends came to 7 bases. This CDR3 spans 14 amino acids. The CDR3 loop is CAISESRQQETQYF. The DNA for the CDR3 is TGTGCCATCAGTGAGTCGAGGCAACAAGAGACCCAGTACTTC.

This clone was observed a few times. The chain recombines TRBV27 with TRBJ1-6, with 8 positions matching TRBD1. The CDR3 runs 15 residues. V gave up 5 bases and J gave up 9 bases; unmatched junction bases: 9. Germline V lookup: CDR1 MNHEY, CDR2 SMNVEV (reference sequence). The CDR3 here is CASSPGTGIGSPLHF. CDR3 in DNA: TGTGCCAGCAGTCCCGGGACAGGTATAGGTTCACCCCTCCACTTT.

This clone has at least ten counts. The chain employs TRBV11-2 and TRBJ1-2; TRBD1 matches at 7 bases. The CDR3 spans 14 residues. The germline gives CDR1 SGHAT, CDR2 FQNNGV. The junction had 4 bases not matched to a gene; V was cut back by 3 bases and J by 3 bases. CDR3 DNA sequence: TGTGCCAGCAGCTTCGCCGGGACAGACTATGGCTACACCTTC. It codes for CASSFAGTDYGYTF. The full variable domain, completed using reference TRBV11-2 and TRBJ1-2, is EAGVAQSPRYKIIEKRQSVAFWCNPISGHATLYWYQQILGQGPKLLIQFQNNGVVDDSQLPKDRFSAERLKGVDSTLKIQPAKLEDSAVYLCASSFAGTDYGYTFGSGTRLTVV.